This TCR beta chain was sequenced in a study of T cell repertoires in cytomegalovirus infection. Whole-study results and caveats: Summed frequency of public TCR beta families distinguished CMV carriers with the relevant HLA.

TCRdb called the reads again in MiXCR, with one record for every CDR3 protein. The data hold 450,000 to 650,000 distinct CDR3 sequences, with 40% observed a single time. About this clonotype itself: Its antigen is unknown.

This TCR was sampled from a human donor in good health (CMV status not recorded). Some clones in this sample may be carry-over from other donors' samples. The input for sequencing was cultured PBMCs, taken from culture after CMV antigen stimulation.

The CDR3 DNA reads as TGTGCCAGCAGCTTAGATACGAAGACCCAGTACTTC. Its protein product is CASSLDTKTQYF. The V call is TRBV11-2, the J call TRBJ2-5; D is unresolved. Trimming stripped 0 bases from V and 6 bases from J, with 5 bases between. This CDR3 is built from 12 residues. Germline V gene data show CDR1 as SGHAT and CDR2 as FQNNGV.